A selection of T cell receptor beta chains follows, all from one sample in a study of blood T cell repertoires in COVID-19. Assay: immunoSEQ multiplex PCR; the TCRdb copy retains only in-frame clones and omits some. The profile covers 200,000 to 300,000 clones, with about 82% appearing a single time and over 5.5% taken by the ten largest. Sequencing input: peripheral blood. The receptors come from a woman between 55 and 75 years old with active or convalescent COVID-19. CDR3s include the opening cysteine and the closing phenylalanine or tryptophan. D genes are given only for firm matches. Clone sizes are given selectively: once, few, many, or a class where the clone is expanded.

clone size: -
J gene: TRBJ2-5
D gene: -
V gene: TRBV11-3
CDR3 protein: CASSLDSFQETQYF
CDR3 DNA: TGTGCCAGCAGCTTAGACTCCTTTCAAGAGACCCAGTACTTC

clone size: once
J gene: TRBJ1-3
D gene: -
V gene: TRBV18
CDR3 protein: CASSPGRLNSGNTIYF
CDR3 DNA: TGTGCCAGCTCACCTGGCAGGCTGAACTCTGGAAACACCATATATTTT

clone size: -
J gene: TRBJ2-5
D gene: TRBD1
V gene: TRBV10-1
CDR3 protein: CASSESRTGQETQYF
CDR3 DNA: TGCGCCAGCAGTGAGTCGAGGACAGGACAAGAGACCCAGTACTTC

clone size: -
J gene: TRBJ2-5
D gene: TRBD2
V gene: TRBV5-1
CDR3 protein: CASSPPTSGGPKETQYF
CDR3 DNA: TGCGCCAGCAGCCCCCCGACTAGCGGGGGGCCGAAAGAGACCCAGTACTTC

clone size: few
J gene: TRBJ2-2
D gene: -
V gene: TRBV5-4
CDR3 protein: CASSLVVGPGLTGELFF
CDR3 DNA: TGTGCCAGCAGCTTGGTGGTGGGTCCGGGTTTAACCGGGGAGCTGTTTTTT

clone size: -
J gene: TRBJ2-5
D gene: TRBD2
V gene: TRBV5-1
CDR3 protein: CASSPWRASGETQYF
CDR3 DNA: TGCGCCAGCAGCCCTTGGAGGGCTAGCGGGGAGACCCAGTACTTC

clone size: -
J gene: TRBJ1-4
D gene: -
V gene: TRBV15
CDR3 protein: CATSRDKLTNEKLFF
CDR3 DNA: TGTGCCACCAGCAGAGACAAGCTAACTAATGAAAAACTGTTTTTT

clone size: -
J gene: TRBJ2-7
D gene: TRBD2
V gene: TRBV20-1
CDR3 protein: CSVGGREQYF
CDR3 DNA: TGCAGTGTGGGAGGGAGAGAGCAGTACTTC

clone size: -
J gene: TRBJ2-1
D gene: -
V gene: TRBV4-1
CDR3 protein: CASSQGPKQFF
CDR3 DNA: TGCGCCAGCAGCCAAGGTCCTAAGCAGTTCTTC

clone size: -
J gene: TRBJ2-7
D gene: -
V gene: TRBV18
CDR3 protein: CASSPPPQGTYEQYF
CDR3 DNA: TGTGCCAGCTCACCACCCCCCCAGGGGACCTACGAGCAGTACTTC

clone size: -
J gene: TRBJ1-5
D gene: -
V gene: TRBV5-1
CDR3 protein: CASSLAGGNQPQHF
CDR3 DNA: TGCGCCAGCAGCTTGGCCGGGGGGAATCAGCCCCAGCATTTT

clone size: -
J gene: TRBJ1-6
D gene: -
V gene: TRBV28
CDR3 protein: CASSYLGGKALHF
CDR3 DNA: TGTGCCAGCAGCTATCTCGGGGGTAAGGCCCTCCACTTT